What follows are 18 T cell receptor beta chains derived from one specimen sequenced in a study of blood T cells in healthy people across ages (dated by TCRdb to the mid-2010s). To prepare the library, 5' RACE was applied. Sequencer: Illumina HiSeq 2500. A second PCR of about 6 to 11 cycles was performed with a sample-barcoded 5' primer and a J-beta primer mix. TCRdb passed the public sequencing reads through fastp at Q25 and MiXCR, retaining productive beta sequences. Rows matching on CDR3 protein sequence are summarized as one entry with the most common DNA and genes. The sample yields about 1.7 million distinct CDR3 sequences; 28% were counted once. The ten most abundant clones make up less than 9.5% of the sample. Sample: blood. The receptors originated from a woman aged 25 to 45 in good health.

The rearrangement uses TRBV6-6 and TRBJ1-5, with D hard to call. The V end was cut by 4 bases, the J end by 2 bases, with 12 bases between. The CDR3 runs to 15 residues. Germline CDR1 reads MNHNY; CDR2 reads SVGAGI (reference sequence). CDR3 in amino acids: CASSSPGMGNQPQHF. The CDR3 coding sequence is TGTGCCAGCAGTTCCCCGGGGATGGGCAATCAGCCCCAGCATTTT.

In its sample, this clonotype was seen a few times. The chain couples TRBV7-2 to TRBJ1-2; D unresolved. The CDR3 extends over 13 amino acids. CDR1 and CDR2 (germline): SGHTA, FQGNSA. With 0 bases removed from V and 8 bases from J, the gap between germline ends came to 10 bases. Here the CDR3 reads CASSLAAAGGYTF. In DNA form, the CDR3 reads TGTGCCAGCAGCTTAGCTGCAGCAGGAGGCTACACCTTC.

On this clonotype itself: One end of the junction varies from germline; a read error may be responsible. J is TRBJ2-7 and V is TRBV29-1; D not resolved. The V gene's germline CDR1 is SQVTM and CDR2 ANQGSEA. The CDR3 is 14 residues long. The DNA for the CDR3 is TGCGGCGTCGACTCCGGGCCCCCCGTCTACGAGCAGTACTTC. It yields the protein CGVDSGPPVYEQYF.

This clonotype has just a few counts. V gene TRBV19 combines with J gene TRBJ2-1; TRBD2 matches at 12 bases. The CDR3 length is 14 residues. The germline V gene has CDR1 LNHDA and CDR2 SQIVND (reference sequence). V lost 5 bases and J lost 12; bases outside the gene matches: 8. The CDR3 loop is CASSLGLAGRVQFF. CDR3 bases: TGTGCCAGTAGTCTGGGACTAGCGGGTAGGGTGCAGTTCTTC. Variable domain in full (rest from reference TRBV19 and TRBJ2-1): DGGITQSPKYLFRKEGQNVTLSCEQNLNHDAMYWYRQDPGQGLRLIYYSQIVNDFQKGDIAEGYSVSREKKESFPLTVTSAQKNPTAFYLCASSLGLAGRVQFFGPGTRLTVL.

The chain couples TRBV24-1 to TRBJ2-1; 9 nucleotides line up with TRBD2. Germline assignment: CDR1 KGHDR and CDR2 SFDVKD. This CDR3 is built from 14 residues. V was pared by 12 bases and J by 7 bases, with 12 bases of the junction left unmatched. The CDR3, as DNA: TGTGCCGCGAGCGCGGGGGGGCCTAAGAATGAGCAGTTCTTC. It specifies CAASAGGPKNEQFF.

In the case of this clonotype: Since a much larger clone is just one base distant, this may be a read error. The V call is TRBV5-6, the J call TRBJ2-3, with 8 bases fitting TRBD2. The CDR3 extends over 14 amino acids. J was trimmed by 9 bases and V by 4 bases; bases with no gene match: 10. Germline V lookup: CDR1 SGHDT, CDR2 YYEEEE. The CDR3 bases are TGTGCCAGCAGCGCAACCGTAGCGGGGAGAACGCAGTATTTT. Its translation: CASSATVAGRTQYF.

The gene calls are TRBV30 and TRBJ2-2; the D gene is possibly TRBD2 (6 bases). Trimming took off 2 bases at V and 10 bases at J, with 14 bases between the two ends. CDR3 length equals 13 residues. The V gene's germline CDR1 is GTSNPN and CDR2 SVGIG (reference sequence). The CDR3 sequence: CAWSRSTGEELFF. CDR3 nucleotide sequence: TGTGCCTGGAGTAGGTCCACGGGGGAGGAGCTGTTTTTT. Full variable domain (remainder filled in from reference TRBV30 and TRBJ2-2): SQTIHQWPATLVQPVGSPLSLECTVEGTSNPNLYWYRQAAGRGLQLLFYSVGIGQISSEVPQNLSASRPQDRQFILSSKKLLLSDSGFYLCAWSRSTGEELFFGEGSRLTVL.

This clonotype showed up just a few times. The rearrangement joins TRBV6-5 to TRBJ2-3, with D tentatively TRBD1 (6 bases). Germline lookup yields CDR1 MNHEY and CDR2 SVGAGI. Trimming took off 6 bases at V and 3 bases at J, with 16 bases between the two ends. The CDR3 extends over 15 amino acids. The CDR3 region is CASSKPLGGTDTQYF. CDR3 DNA sequence: TGTGCCAGCAGCAAACCGCTAGGGGGTACAGATACGCAGTATTTT.

This clonotype occurred once. Its ends do not fully match the called genes, so a read error is possible. This rearrangement joins TRBV12-3 or TRBV12-4 to TRBJ1-1; TRBD1 is a possible D gene (5 bases). This CDR3 is built from 14 residues. The CDR3 loop reads CASSPGLRNTVAFF. Here the CDR3 DNA reads TGTGCCAGCAGTCCGGGACTGAGGAACACTGTAGCTTTCTTT.

The table lists this clonotype with a few counts. V usage is TRBV10-2 and J usage is TRBJ1-5; the match to TRBD1 covers 7 bases. Germline V gives CDR1 WSHSY, CDR2 SAAADI. The CDR3 is 17 amino acids. With V trimmed by 8 bases and J by 0 bases, 13 bases remained unmatched. CDR3 nucleotides: TGCGCCAGCGGAGGGGGCACCTTGCCTCTTAGCAATCAGCCCCAGCATTTT. Protein product: CASGGGTLPLSNQPQHF.

In its sample, this clonotype was seen many times. This chain links TRBV25-1 with TRBJ2-1; D possibly uses TRBD1 or TRBD2 (5 bases each). Trimming left V 3 bases short and J 7 bases short, with 16 bases between. Looked up from germline, CDR1 is MGHDK and CDR2 is SYGVNS. The length of the CDR3 is 15 residues. This CDR3 is CASSDRDHLRNEQFF. The CDR3 DNA reads TGTGCCAGCAGTGACCGGGACCATCTTCGAAATGAGCAGTTCTTC.

This clonotype occurred a few times. This rearrangement joins TRBV24-1 to TRBJ2-2, with D perhaps being TRBD1 or TRBD2 (6 bases each). CDR3 size: 16 residues. CDR1 and CDR2 (germline): KGHDR, SFDVKD. Trimming removed 7 bases from V and 4 bases from J, with 18 bases in between. DNA for the CDR3: TGTGCCACCAGCGATCCGGGACACGGGAGCACCGGGGAGCTGTTTTTT. Translation: CATSDPGHGSTGELFF.

The gene calls are TRBV20-1 and TRBJ2-6, with D perhaps TRBD2 (6 bases). CDR1 is DFQATT, CDR2 SNEGSKA, per germline (reference sequence). CDR3 length: 17 amino acids. V lost 3 bases to trimming and J lost 1 base, with 16 bases between them. The CDR3 reads CSARLPGLQSGANVLTF. CDR3 in DNA: TGCAGTGCTAGGCTTCCGGGACTTCAGTCTGGGGCCAACGTCCTGACTTTC.

The rearrangement links TRBV29-1 to TRBJ2-1, with D perhaps assigned TRBD1 or TRBD2 (6 bases each). The CDR3 spans 11 residues. Per germline, CDR1 SQVTM and CDR2 ANQGSEA. The V end was cut by 6 bases, the J end by 7 bases, with 10 bases between. CDR3 in DNA: TGCAGCGTCGGGGGCGCGAATGAGCAGTTCTTC. Translating it yields CSVGGANEQFF.

On this clonotype itself: A read error may account for a junction end that differs from germline. The chain carries TRBV7-2 and TRBJ2-7, with D perhaps given as TRBD1 or TRBD2 (5 bases each). In germline, CDR1 is SGHTA, CDR2 FQGNSA. The CDR3 is 14 residues long. CDR3: CASGLRDHSYEQYF. As DNA, the CDR3 is TGTGCCAGCGGCTTACGGGACCACTCCTACGAGCAGTACTTC.

In its sample, this clonotype was seen a few times. CDR3 region: CSHPPDRGGYGYTF. DNA of the CDR3: TGCAGCCACCCCCCTGACCGGGGAGGCTATGGCTACACCTTC. The chain couples TRBV29-1 to TRBJ1-2; D not resolved. V was clipped by 8 bases and J by 4 bases, with 20 bases between them. Per the germline V gene, CDR1 is SQVTM and CDR2 is ANQGSEA. The CDR3 is 14 amino acids.

With regard to this clonotype: This clone may be a read error of a much larger clone one base away. CDR3 coding DNA: TGCAGCTTCTCGCGGGGGGTCTACAATGAGCAGTACTTC. Its protein product is CSFSRGVYNEQYF. This chain links TRBV29-1 with TRBJ2-4; 8 bases align to TRBD2. The V segment lost 8 bases and the J segment 13 bases; nucleotides outside the gene matches: 16. The CDR3 consists of 13 residues. The V gene's germline CDR1 is SQVTM and CDR2 ANQGSEA. Full variable domain (remainder filled in from reference TRBV29-1 and TRBJ2-4): SAVISQKPSRDICQRGTSLTIQCQVDSQVTMMFWYRQQPGQSLTLIATANQGSEATYESGFVIDKFPISRPNLTFSTLTVSNMSPEDSSIYLCSFSRGVYNEQYFGAGTRLSVL.

The chain employs TRBV7-2 and TRBJ1-6; weak D call: TRBD1 (5 bases). The CDR3 is made up of 14 amino acids. V shed 6 bases and J shed 6 bases, with 12 bases lying between them. Germline values: CDR1 SGHTA, CDR2 FQGNSA. The CDR3 coding sequence is TGTGCCAGCAGAACAGGAGGGGTTAATTCACCCCTCCACTTT. Protein sequence: CASRTGGVNSPLHF.